What follows are 21 T cell receptor beta chains derived from one specimen sequenced in a study of human T cells and chemical hapten exposure. TCRdb reprocessed the RACE reads with MiXCR, giving one entry per CDR3 protein. The sample consists of about 89,000 distinct CDR3 sequences, approximately 11% of them appearing once. Time point: patch test 2, 6 weeks after DPC sensitization. Indicated treatment: therapeutic diphenylcyclopropenone sensitization with weekly scalp DPC. Sample: whole blood, taken in connection with sensitization to the hapten diphenylcyclopropenone (DPC). The origin of the receptors is a man in his forties or fifties with alopecia areata. Some clones in this sample may be carry-over from other donors' samples.

This clonotype was seen more than once but under ten times. The V and J genes are TRBV5-1 and TRBJ2-2, with TRBD2 matching 7 bases. Germline CDR1 SGHRS, CDR2 YFSETQ. V was pared by 4 bases and J by 1 base, with 7 bases of the junction left unmatched. The CDR3 consists of 16 residues. The CDR3: CASSLRERGNTGELFF. CDR3 bases: TGCGCCAGCAGCCTGCGGGAGCGGGGGAACACCGGGGAGCTGTTTTTT.

This clonotype was observed a few times. The rearrangement joins TRBV6-1 to TRBJ2-7; unclear D gene. The CDR3 consists of 11 residues. The ends were cut back, 8 bases at V and 2 bases at J, with 7 bases in the middle. Per the germline V gene, CDR1 is MNHNS and CDR2 is SASEGT. The chain's CDR3 is CASAGTYEQYV. In DNA, the CDR3 is TGTGCCAGCGCCGGAACCTACGAGCAGTACGTC.

The chain couples TRBV29-1 to TRBJ2-6; D may be TRBD1 (5 bases). Between the trimmed V and J ends, which lost 4 bases and 0 bases, there was a span of 10 bases. The CDR3 runs 15 residues. CDR1 and CDR2 (germline): SQVTM, ANQGSEA. The CDR3 region is CSVGQTGSGANVLTF. CDR3 bases: TGCAGCGTTGGACAGACTGGCTCTGGGGCCAACGTCCTGACTTTC.

This clonotype was counted between two and nine times. A read error is likely, as this CDR3 ends without the conserved phenylalanine or tryptophan. The DNA is omitted, as the CDR3 cannot be located on it reliably, and the CDR3 follows TCRdb's listing. This chain joins TRBV21-1 and TRBJ2-7; the table assigns TRBD1, which was not confirmed against the DNA. TRBV21-1 is annotated as a pseudogene. The CDR3 is 11 residues long, counting both termini. CDR3 protein: CASSKEGHLGP.

This clonotype was picked up a small number of times. The V gene is TRBV12-3 or TRBV12-4, the J gene TRBJ2-7, with 8 bases aligning to TRBD2. This CDR3 has 15 amino acids. Trimming at V came to 7 bases and at J to 7 bases, leaving 15 bases not matched to a gene. The DNA of the CDR3 is TGTGCCAGCACAAACCGGGGGGGACAATTTGGAGAGCAGTACTTC. It encodes CASTNRGGQFGEQYF.

In its sample, this clonotype was seen many times. The chain carries TRBV6-5 and TRBJ2-2; 9 bases align to TRBD1. The CDR3 totals 14 residues. J was trimmed by 5 bases and V by 7 bases; bases with no gene match: 5. Germline CDR1 reads MNHEY; CDR2 reads SVGAGI. The CDR3 loop reads CASNTGGETGELFF. For the CDR3, the DNA is TGTGCCAGCAATACAGGGGGCGAGACCGGGGAGCTGTTTTTT.

This clonotype has just a few counts. This rearrangement joins TRBV7-2 to TRBJ2-1; 8 bases are a match to TRBD2. Trimming at V came to 2 bases and at J to 8 bases, leaving 11 bases not matched to a gene. The CDR3 is 16 residues long. CDR1 and CDR2 from the germline V gene are SGHTA and FQGNSA. The CDR3 loop reads CASSLRAQTSGYEQFF. The CDR3 nucleotides are TGTGCCAGCAGCTTAAGGGCCCAAACTAGCGGCTATGAGCAGTTCTTC.

This clonotype was seen only a few times. V gene TRBV15 combines with J gene TRBJ1-3; D might be TRBD1 (5 bases). Per germline, CDR1 LNHNV and CDR2 YYDKDF (reference sequence). The germline V and J ends were trimmed by 1 base and 2 bases, with 12 bases remaining between them. The CDR3 runs to 16 residues. CDR3 in amino acids: CATSRGAQGTGNTIYF. In nucleotides, the CDR3 is TGTGCCACCAGCAGAGGAGCTCAGGGAACTGGAAACACCATATATTTT.

This clonotype was counted between two and nine times. This chain joins TRBV27 and TRBJ2-7; D may be TRBD2 (6 bases). Trimming stripped 5 bases from V and 2 bases from J, with 16 bases between. The CDR3 runs 15 residues. Per the germline V gene, CDR1 is MNHEY and CDR2 is SMNVEV (reference sequence). CDR3 loop: CASSPRRGRPYEQYV. In DNA form, the CDR3 reads TGTGCCAGCAGTCCGCGGCGGGGCCGTCCCTACGAGCAGTACGTC.

The rearrangement uses TRBV29-1 and TRBJ2-1; TRBD1 might be the D (5 bases). The CDR3 runs 12 residues. Germline V CDR1 and CDR2: SQVTM, ANQGSEA. Trimming pared 4 bases from V and 7 bases from J, leaving 11 bases between. The CDR3 DNA is TGCAGCGTTGGTCCAGGGAAGAATGAGCAGTTCTTC. Encoded protein: CSVGPGKNEQFF.

V gene TRBV20-1 combines with J gene TRBJ1-6, with D tentatively TRBD1 (5 bases). The length of the CDR3 is 14 residues. Trimming shortened V by 6 bases and J by 6 bases, and 15 bases separated the two germline ends. Germline CDR1 DFQATT, CDR2 SNEGSKA (reference sequence). This CDR3 reads CSAAAGTFNSPLHF. The CDR3 DNA follows: TGCAGTGCGGCCGCTGGGACTTTTAATTCACCCCTCCACTTT.

The rearrangement joins TRBV11-2 to TRBJ2-2, with a weak D call TRBD1 (5 bases). Germline assignment: CDR1 SGHAT and CDR2 FQNNGV. The CDR3 is 15 amino acids. The ends were cut back, 1 base at V and 3 bases at J, with 9 bases in the middle. DNA for the CDR3: TGTGCCAGCAGCTTAGGTGCCAGGGACACCGGGGAGCTGTTTTTT. Its translation is CASSLGARDTGELFF. Drawing the rest from reference TRBV11-2 and TRBJ2-2, the complete variable domain is EAGVAQSPRYKIIEKRQSVAFWCNPISGHATLYWYQQILGQGPKLLIQFQNNGVVDDSQLPKDRFSAERLKGVDSTLKIQPAKLEDSAVYLCASSLGARDTGELFFGEGSRLTVL.

In this sample, this clonotype turned up a few times. This rearrangement joins TRBV28 to TRBJ2-7; a weak D match, TRBD1 (6 bases). V shed 6 bases and J shed 1 base, with 13 bases lying between them. This CDR3 spans 14 amino acids. From germline, CDR1 is MDHEN and CDR2 SYDVKM. DNA of the CDR3: TGTGCCAGCAGGGTCCCCGGACAGTCCTACGAGCAGTACTTC. Encoded protein: CASRVPGQSYEQYF.

This clonotype was counted only a few times. The chain links TRBV6-2 or TRBV6-3 to TRBJ2-1; 8 bases map to TRBD1. The CDR3 is made up of 13 amino acids. V was clipped by 4 bases and J by 8 bases; unmatched bases: 4. The germline gives CDR1 MNHEY, CDR2 SVGEGT. In DNA, the CDR3 is TGTGCCAGCAGTTTGGACAGGGTGGATGAGCAGTTCTTC. Translated: CASSLDRVDEQFF.

In its sample, this clonotype was seen a few times. The rearrangement uses TRBV10-3 and TRBJ1-2; weak D call: TRBD1 (6 bases). Germline V gene sequence: CDR1 ENHRY, CDR2 SYGVKD. This CDR3 has 14 residues. Trimming removed 4 bases at V and 7 bases at J, with 16 bases between. CDR3: CAISGDTDYGGYTF. For the CDR3, the DNA is TGTGCCATCAGTGGGGACACTGATTATGGTGGCTACACCTTC.

In its sample, this clonotype was seen once. The chain employs TRBV29-1 and TRBJ2-1; D is unclear. Germline CDR1 SQVTM, CDR2 ANQGSEA. CDR3 length: 14 amino acids. The V end lost 4 bases, the J end lost 0 bases, and 10 bases lay between the germline ends. CDR3 bases: TGCAGCGTTGGAGTGGGTCCCTCCTACAATGAGCAGTTCTTC. It specifies CSVGVGPSYNEQFF.

This clonotype came up many times. This chain connects TRBV29-1 to TRBJ1-3; D is perhaps TRBD1 (5 bases). Trimming shortened V by 4 bases and J by 4 bases, and 11 bases separated the two germline ends. The CDR3 has 13 residues. Germline V gene lookup returns CDR1 SQVTM and CDR2 ANQGSEA. This chain's CDR3 is CSVAWDGGNTIYF. CDR3 DNA: TGCAGCGTTGCATGGGACGGAGGAAACACCATATATTTT.

The chain carries TRBV11-3 and TRBJ2-7; the match to TRBD1 covers 7 bases. Germline CDR1 reads SGHNT; CDR2 reads YENEEA. The CDR3 sequence is 14 residues long. The V gene end was trimmed by 2 bases and the J gene end by 6 bases; junction bases not matched to a gene: 7. The CDR3 DNA reads TGTGCCAGCAGCTTACCCGGGACAGCGGCCGAGCAGTACGTC. As protein: CASSLPGTAAEQYV.

This clonotype has at least ten counts. This rearrangement joins TRBV20-1 to TRBJ1-2, with no clear D. Germline CDR1 DFQATT, CDR2 SNEGSKA (reference sequence). Trimming took 3 bases from V and 4 from J, leaving 9 bases between them. CDR3 length: 12 residues. The CDR3 spells CSASTQLYGYTF. Written as DNA, the CDR3 is TGCAGTGCTAGTACCCAGCTCTATGGCTACACCTTC.

The sample holds a few counts of this clonotype. V and J are TRBV20-1 and TRBJ2-3; D is perhaps TRBD2 (5 bases). This CDR3 spans 14 amino acids. The germline V and J ends were trimmed by 1 base and 2 bases, with 10 bases remaining between them. CDR1 is DFQATT, CDR2 SNEGSKA, per germline (reference sequence). The CDR3 DNA reads as TGCAGTGCTAGAGTGAGGGTGGTCACAGATACGCAGTATTTT. Translating it yields CSARVRVVTDTQYF.

The CDR3 coding sequence is TGTGCCAGCAGCATGGACAGGGTTGGAGAGCAGTACGTC. Translating it yields CASSMDRVGEQYV. The V and J genes are TRBV6-6 and TRBJ2-7, with 8 nucleotides matching TRBD1. This CDR3 spans 13 amino acids. Losses at the gene ends were 6 bases for V and 7 bases for J; bases not matched to a gene: 8. Germline CDR1 and CDR2: MNHNY and SVGAGI (reference sequence).